These 2 T cell receptor beta chains originate from one sample sequenced in a study of blood T cell repertoires in COVID-19. Produced via immunoSEQ multiplex PCR; TCRdb's table is partial and in-frame only. Here the sample spans 200,000 to 250,000 clones, about 84% being singletons. Sequencing was performed on peripheral blood. Receptors originate from a woman over 75 with COVID-19, enrolled during active disease.

J is TRBJ2-4 and V is TRBV3-1 (or the pseudogene TRBV3-2); 7 bases match TRBD2. This CDR3 has 16 residues. Germline V CDR1 and CDR2: LGHDT, YNNKEL (reference sequence). The trim removed 1 base at V and 0 bases at J, leaving 3 bases unmatched. CDR3 bases: TGTGCCAGCAGCCAAGTACCGGGGGGAGCCAAAAACATTCAGTACTTC. This sequence encodes CASSQVPGGAKNIQYF.

This chain uses TRBV12-3 or TRBV12-4 with TRBJ1-1; no clear D gene. The CDR3 is 13 amino acids. Trimming took 0 bases from V and 8 from J, leaving 10 bases between them. DNA for the CDR3: TGTGCCAGCAGTTTAGCTCGGAACAGAGAAGCTTTCTTT. Its protein is CASSLARNREAFF.